These 30 T cell receptor beta chains originate from one sample sequenced in a study of control samples from healthy donors and cancer patients. Data came from immunoSEQ multiplex PCR; TCRdb stores just in-frame clones and leaves some out. The sample records about 94,000 clones, about nine tenths being singletons. The sequenced sample consisted of blood. Source of these receptors: a woman between 18 and 29 years old in good health.

CDR3 amino acids: CASSPSWTGVGQPQHF. The CDR3 region has the DNA TGTGCCAGCAGCCCATCCTGGACAGGGGTCGGTCAGCCCCAGCATTTT. The J gene is TRBJ1-5, the V gene TRBV7-2; 9 nucleotides match TRBD1. Losses at the gene ends were 5 bases for V and 6 bases for J; bases not matched to a gene: 11. CDR3 size: 16 residues. Germline V lookup: CDR1 SGHTA, CDR2 FQGNSA.

The chain is built from TRBV6-9 and TRBJ2-5, with D maybe TRBD2 (7 bases). There are 17 residues in the CDR3. V was cut by 1 base and J by 5 bases, with 20 bases left in between. The germline V gene has CDR1 MNHGY and CDR2 SVAAGI. For the CDR3, the DNA is TGTGCCAGCAGTTATTACATTCGTGGGGGGGGCGACGAGACCCAGTACTTC. It encodes CASSYYIRGGGDETQYF.

The chain combines TRBV7-3 with TRBJ1-2, with D possibly being TRBD1 (6 bases). This CDR3 is 14 amino acids long. Looked up from germline, CDR1 is SGHTA and CDR2 is FQGTGA. Between the trimmed V and J ends, which lost 7 bases and 2 bases, there was a span of 14 bases. CDR3 loop: CASTYGQGNYGYTF. CDR3 DNA: TGTGCCAGCACCTACGGTCAGGGGAACTATGGCTACACCTTC. The full variable domain, rest sourced from reference TRBV7-3 and TRBJ1-2, is GAGVSQTPSNKVTEKGKYVELRCDPISGHTALYWYRQSLGQGPEFLIYFQGTGAADDSGLPNDRFFAVRPEGSVSTLKIQRTERGDSAVYLCASTYGQGNYGYTFGSGTRLTVV.

The rearrangement links TRBV10-3 to TRBJ1-2; possibly TRBD1 for D (5 bases). Germline lookup yields CDR1 ENHRY and CDR2 SYGVKD. V dropped 3 bases and J dropped 0 bases, with 14 bases sitting between them. The CDR3 is made up of 16 amino acids. In nucleotides, the CDR3 is TGTGCCATCAGTGACGGGGGAGGGGTAGCTAACTATGGCTACACCTTC. This sequence encodes CAISDGGGVANYGYTF.

This sequence joins TRBV19 and TRBJ2-7; a possible D gene is TRBD2 (6 bases). CDR3 size: 16 residues. The V end was cut by 2 bases, the J end by 2 bases, with 16 bases between. Germline V CDR1 and CDR2: LNHDA, SQIVND (reference sequence). The CDR3 reads CASSISRPRGAYEQYF. The CDR3 bases are TGTGCCAGTAGTATATCTAGGCCCCGCGGGGCCTACGAGCAGTACTTC. Combining the CDR3 with reference TRBV19 and TRBJ2-7 gives the whole variable domain DGGITQSPKYLFRKEGQNVTLSCEQNLNHDAMYWYRQDPGQGLRLIYYSQIVNDFQKGDIAEGYSVSREKKESFPLTVTSAQKNPTAFYLCASSISRPRGAYEQYFGPGTRLTVT.

The chain carries TRBV6-2 or TRBV6-3 and TRBJ1-2; D not resolved. V was clipped by 3 bases and J by 4 bases, with 12 bases between them. Per the germline V gene, CDR1 is MNHEY and CDR2 is SVGEGT. This CDR3 is 14 amino acids long. The CDR3 nucleotides read TGTGCCAGCAGTTATGACGAAGGCTCCTATGGCTACACCTTC. The encoded protein is CASSYDEGSYGYTF.

On this clone: Relative to the germline gene, one junction end is altered; a read error may explain this. This chain joins TRBV5-1 and TRBJ1-1; D is uncertain. CDR3 length equals 14 residues. In germline, CDR1 is SGHRS, CDR2 YFSETQ. DNA of the CDR3: TGCACCAGCAGCTTGGCCGGCACTAACACTGAAGCTTTCTTT. Encoded protein: CTSSLAGTNTEAFF.

The V gene is TRBV4-1, the J gene TRBJ2-2; 8 bases match TRBD1. CDR3 size: 14 residues. Trimming removed 4 bases from V and 4 bases from J; junction bases left unmatched: 2. The germline V gene encodes CDR1 MGHRA and CDR2 YSYEKL. CDR3 in amino acids: CASSRQGSTGELFF. As DNA, the CDR3 is TGCGCCAGCAGCCGACAGGGGAGCACCGGGGAGCTGTTTTTT.

This clone was counted only a few times. The chain has TRBV29-1 and TRBJ1-1; D perhaps matches TRBD1 (6 bases). The CDR3 has 13 amino acids. Germline V gene data show CDR1 as SQVTM and CDR2 as ANQGSEA. Deletions cut 1 base from V and 5 bases from J, with 11 bases between. CDR3 region: CSVEGGAGTEAFF. The CDR3 DNA reads as TGCAGCGTTGAAGGGGGGGCAGGGACTGAAGCTTTCTTT.

This clone appeared once. J is TRBJ2-1 and V is TRBV7-9, with 10 bases aligning to TRBD1. V dropped 8 bases and J dropped 3; count of bases not matched to a gene: 4. The CDR3 has 14 residues. Germline lookup yields CDR1 SEHNR and CDR2 FQNEAQ (reference sequence). CDR3 loop: CASSGTGDYNEQFF. CDR3 nucleotides: TGTGCCAGCTCCGGGACAGGGGACTACAATGAGCAGTTCTTC.

This chain connects TRBV2 to TRBJ2-7; possibly TRBD1 or TRBD2 for D (5 bases each). Trimming removed 1 base from V and 5 bases from J, with 6 bases in between. CDR3 length equals 12 residues. Germline V gene sequence: CDR1 SNHLY, CDR2 FYNNEI. The CDR3 sequence: CASSEGGNEQYF. The DNA of the CDR3 is TGTGCCAGCAGTGAAGGGGGGAACGAGCAGTACTTC. The full variable domain, its missing parts supplied by reference TRBV2 and TRBJ2-7, is EPEVTQTPSHQVTQMGQEVILRCVPISNHLYFYWYRQILGQKVEFLVSFYNNEISEKSEIFDDQFSVERPDGSNFTLKIRSTKLEDSAMYFCASSEGGNEQYFGPGTRLTVT.

The rearrangement links TRBV5-4 to TRBJ1-2; D is undetermined. Trimming shortened V by 5 bases and J by 5 bases, and 7 bases separated the two germline ends. This CDR3 contains 11 residues. Germline V CDR1 and CDR2: SGHNT, YYREEE (reference sequence). CDR3 amino acids: CASRRFYGYTF. As DNA, the CDR3 is TGTGCCAGCAGGAGGTTTTATGGCTACACCTTC.

The rearrangement links TRBV4-1 to TRBJ1-6; tentatively, D is TRBD1 (6 bases). Between the trimmed V and J ends, which lost 0 bases and 0 bases, there was a span of 18 bases. The CDR3 runs 20 residues. Germline V gene sequence: CDR1 MGHRA, CDR2 YSYEKL. The CDR3 spells CASSQDPGQGYSSYNSPLHF. Written as DNA, the CDR3 is TGCGCCAGCAGCCAAGACCCGGGGCAGGGGTATTCCTCCTATAATTCACCCCTCCACTTT.

CDR3 DNA: TGCGCCAGCAGCCATTCCTTTGGTGAAGTATATGGCTACACCTTC. Translation: CASSHSFGEVYGYTF. The J gene is TRBJ1-2, the V gene TRBV4-1, with no clear D. Germline-derived CDR1 and CDR2 are MGHRA and YSYEKL. The ends were cut back, 3 bases at V and 5 bases at J, with 16 bases in the middle. This CDR3 is built from 15 residues.

The rearrangement links TRBV5-1 to TRBJ1-4; 7 positions match TRBD1. Germline V gene lookup returns CDR1 SGHRS and CDR2 YFSETQ. Unmatched junction bases numbered 3, after V lost 4 bases and J lost 0 bases. The CDR3 is 15 residues long. CDR3 amino acids: CASSVTGSTNEKLFF. In DNA form, the CDR3 reads TGCGCCAGCAGCGTGACAGGGTCAACTAATGAAAAACTGTTTTTT.

V gene TRBV4-1 combines with J gene TRBJ2-7; 11 bases map to TRBD2. Trimming took 4 bases from V and 3 from J; bases not matched to a gene: 14. CDR3 length: 18 residues. Per the germline V gene, CDR1 is MGHRA and CDR2 is YSYEKL. Here the CDR3 DNA reads TGCGCCAGCAGCCTTCAAGCCCCCGGGACTAGCGGTATCTACGAGCAGTACTTC. It translates to CASSLQAPGTSGIYEQYF.

The rearrangement uses TRBV6-5 and TRBJ1-1; the D is unclear. Trimming pared 9 bases from V and 11 bases from J, leaving 13 bases between. Germline V CDR1 and CDR2: MNHEY, SVGAGI. This CDR3 has 10 amino acids. DNA for the CDR3: TGTGCCAGGAGGCCCCTCGGGGCTTTCTTT. This encodes CARRPLGAFF.

This clone was seen once. The chain recombines TRBV3-1 (or the pseudogene TRBV3-2) with TRBJ2-1; 8 nucleotides agree with TRBD1. The germline V gene has CDR1 LGHDT and CDR2 YNNKEL (reference sequence). Trimming removed 7 bases from V and 8 bases from J; junction bases left unmatched: 7. This CDR3 contains 13 residues. CDR3 in DNA: TGTGCCAGCACCCTGACAGGGGCCGATGAGCAGTTCTTC. Protein product: CASTLTGADEQFF.

The rearrangement links TRBV6-5 to TRBJ1-3, with a possible D match to TRBD1 (5 bases). Germline CDR1 and CDR2: MNHEY and SVGAGI. Trimming took 4 bases from V and 0 from J, leaving 7 bases between them. This CDR3 contains 14 residues. As DNA, the CDR3 is TGTGCCAGCAGTTGGGGGTCCTCTGGAAACACCATATATTTT. It translates to CASSWGSSGNTIYF.

The chain recombines TRBV7-3 with TRBJ2-7; 10 bases agree with TRBD1. The CDR3 totals 15 residues. Germline trimming cut 2 bases from V and 2 bases from J; bases unmatched to any gene: 3. The germline V gene has CDR1 SGHTA and CDR2 FQGTGA. The CDR3 nucleotides read TGTGCCAGCAGCTTAGCCGGGACAGGGGCCTACGAGCAGTACTTC. Its protein is CASSLAGTGAYEQYF.

This clone is a singleton in its sample. A read error may account for a junction end that differs from germline. This chain links TRBV3-1 (or the pseudogene TRBV3-2) with TRBJ1-2, with 7 bases aligning to TRBD1. The CDR3 is 11 amino acids. CDR1 is LGHDT, CDR2 YNNKEL, per germline (reference sequence). The CDR3 DNA reads as TGTGCCAGCAGCCAAGATAGGGACAGTGACTTC. Translation: CASSQDRDSDF.

The CDR3 DNA reads TGTGCCACCAGTGATCCCACGGGACAGGGCCACACAGATACGCAGTATTTT. This gives the protein CATSDPTGQGHTDTQYF. The chain is built from TRBV24-1 and TRBJ2-3, with 9 positions matching TRBD1. From germline, CDR1 is KGHDR and CDR2 SFDVKD. CDR3 length equals 17 residues. J lost 2 bases, V lost 3 bases, and 8 bases had no gene match.

V is TRBV9 and J is TRBJ2-1, with 9 bases lining up with TRBD1. The CDR3 runs 15 residues. Germline lookup yields CDR1 SGDLS and CDR2 YYNGEE. With V trimmed by 2 bases and J by 6 bases, 6 bases remained unmatched. The DNA of the CDR3 is TGTGCCAGCAGCGTGGGGACAGGGCACGTCAATGAGCAGTTCTTC. It translates to CASSVGTGHVNEQFF. The whole variable domain, remainder taken from reference TRBV9 and TRBJ2-1, is DSGVTQTPKHLITATGQRVTLRCSPRSGDLSVYWYQQSLDQGLQFLIQYYNGEERAKGNILERFSAQQFPDLHSELNLSSLELGDSALYFCASSVGTGHVNEQFFGPGTRLTVL.

The V call is TRBV19, the J call TRBJ1-5; D possibly corresponds to TRBD1 (5 bases). The CDR3 totals 15 residues. CDR1 LNHDA and CDR2 SQIVND come from the germline V gene (reference sequence). The germline V and J ends were trimmed by 10 bases and 1 base, with 17 bases remaining between them. In DNA form, the CDR3 reads TGTGCCATCAGAGAGCCAGGGCTGAGCAATCAGCCCCAGCATTTT. Encoded protein: CAIREPGLSNQPQHF.

The chain combines TRBV27 with TRBJ1-2; 8 bases align to TRBD1. The CDR3 covers 14 residues. Germline V lookup: CDR1 MNHEY, CDR2 SMNVEV (reference sequence). Trimming at V came to 6 bases and at J to 7 bases, leaving 10 bases not matched to a gene. The CDR3 nucleotides read TGTGCCAGCAGCCTCCGACAGGGGAGCTTTGGCTACACCTTC. It yields the protein CASSLRQGSFGYTF.

The chain recombines TRBV3-1 (or the pseudogene TRBV3-2) with TRBJ2-5, with a weak D call TRBD2 (5 bases). V was shortened by 5 bases and J by 5 bases, with 24 bases between the two germline ends. The CDR3 extends over 17 amino acids. Germline V gene sequence: CDR1 LGHDT, CDR2 YNNKEL (reference sequence). CDR3 sequence: CASSIPALAGGRETQYF. The CDR3 DNA sequence: TGTGCCAGCAGCATCCCTGCATTGGCGGGCGGTCGGGAGACCCAGTACTTC.

The V gene is TRBV24-1, the J gene TRBJ2-1, with 8 nucleotides matching TRBD2. Germline assignment: CDR1 KGHDR and CDR2 SFDVKD. After removal of 5 bases from V and 5 bases from J, the junction contained 4 bases not matched to a gene. The CDR3 totals 14 residues. In nucleotides, the CDR3 is TGTGCCACCAGTGTCGCGGGGGGTGACAATGAGCAGTTCTTC. Its protein is CATSVAGGDNEQFF.

The chain links TRBV7-3 to TRBJ2-3; 7 bases agree with TRBD2. The CDR3 contains 21 residues. CDR1 is SGHTA, CDR2 FQGTGA, per germline. V lost 1 base to trimming and J lost 1 base; unmatched junction nucleotides: 20. CDR3 sequence reads: CASSLKMDLASGHKRTDTQYF. DNA of the CDR3: TGTGCCAGCAGCTTAAAAATGGATTTGGCTAGCGGTCACAAACGCACAGATACGCAGTATTTT.

This rearrangement joins TRBV5-4 to TRBJ2-2; the match to TRBD1 covers 8 bases. Germline CDR1 and CDR2: SGHNT and YYREEE (reference sequence). The CDR3 extends over 15 amino acids. Trimming took 4 bases from V and 3 from J; bases not matched to a gene: 5. The CDR3 nucleotides are TGTGCCAGCAGCCCCGGACAGGGCTACACCGGGGAGCTGTTTTTT. It is translated as CASSPGQGYTGELFF.

This clone was found once. The chain recombines TRBV6-5 with TRBJ1-1; D is possibly TRBD1 (6 bases). CDR1 is MNHEY, CDR2 SVGAGI, per germline. V lost 6 bases and J lost 0, with 11 bases in between. The CDR3 runs to 14 residues. In nucleotides, the CDR3 is TGTGCCAGCAGCCCGGACAGAATGAACACTGAAGCTTTCTTT. The encoded protein is CASSPDRMNTEAFF.